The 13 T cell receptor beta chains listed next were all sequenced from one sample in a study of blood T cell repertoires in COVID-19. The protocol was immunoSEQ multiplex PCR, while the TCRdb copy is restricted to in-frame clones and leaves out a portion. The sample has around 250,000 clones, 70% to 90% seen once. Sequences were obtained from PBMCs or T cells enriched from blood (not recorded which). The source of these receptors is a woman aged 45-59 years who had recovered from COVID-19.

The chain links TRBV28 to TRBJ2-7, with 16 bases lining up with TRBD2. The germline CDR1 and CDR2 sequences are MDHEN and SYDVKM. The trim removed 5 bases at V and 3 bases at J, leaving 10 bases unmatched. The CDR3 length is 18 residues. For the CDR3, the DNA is TGTGCCAGCAGTAGGGGACTAGCGGGAGGGCCTTTTGGCTACGAGCAGTACTTC. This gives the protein CASSRGLAGGPFGYEQYF.

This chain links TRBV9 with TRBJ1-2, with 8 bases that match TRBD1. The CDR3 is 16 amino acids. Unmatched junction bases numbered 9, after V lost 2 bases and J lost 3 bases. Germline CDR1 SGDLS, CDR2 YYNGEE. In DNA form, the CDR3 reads TGTGCCAGCAGCGTTTCCCTCGGACAGGGTGACTATGGCTACACCTTC. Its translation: CASSVSLGQGDYGYTF.

CDR3 loop: CASSPQHSHGYTF. DNA of the CDR3: TGTGCCAGCAGCCCCCAACATAGCCATGGCTACACCTTC. This sequence joins TRBV7-9 and TRBJ1-2, with D unclear. V was shortened by 5 bases and J by 6 bases, with 13 bases between the two germline ends. The CDR3 runs 13 residues. Germline CDR1 SEHNR, CDR2 FQNEAQ (reference sequence).

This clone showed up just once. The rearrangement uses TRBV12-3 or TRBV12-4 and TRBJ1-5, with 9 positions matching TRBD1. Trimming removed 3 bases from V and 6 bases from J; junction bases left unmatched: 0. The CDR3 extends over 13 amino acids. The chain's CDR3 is CASSLTGGQPQHF. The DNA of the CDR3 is TGTGCCAGCAGTTTGACAGGGGGTCAGCCCCAGCATTTT.

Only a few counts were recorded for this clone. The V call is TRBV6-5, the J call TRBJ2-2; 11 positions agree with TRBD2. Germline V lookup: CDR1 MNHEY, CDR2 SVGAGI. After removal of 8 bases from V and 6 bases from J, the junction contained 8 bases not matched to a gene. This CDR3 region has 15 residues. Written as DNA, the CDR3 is TGTGCCAGCGGCACTAGCGGGAGAGGGGCCGGGGAGCTGTTTTTT. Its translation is CASGTSGRGAGELFF.

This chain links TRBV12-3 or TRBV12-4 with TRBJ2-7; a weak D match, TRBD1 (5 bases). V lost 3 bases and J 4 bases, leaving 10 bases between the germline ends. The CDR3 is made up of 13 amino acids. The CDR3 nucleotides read TGTGCCAGCAGTTTTGGCAGGGATTACGAGCAGTACTTC. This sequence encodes CASSFGRDYEQYF.

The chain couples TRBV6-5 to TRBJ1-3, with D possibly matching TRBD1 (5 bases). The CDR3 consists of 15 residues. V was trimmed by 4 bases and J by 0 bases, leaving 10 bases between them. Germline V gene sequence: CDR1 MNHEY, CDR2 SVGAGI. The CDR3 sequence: CASSLAGSSGNTIYF. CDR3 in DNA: TGTGCCAGCAGTTTGGCAGGGTCCTCTGGAAACACCATATATTTT.

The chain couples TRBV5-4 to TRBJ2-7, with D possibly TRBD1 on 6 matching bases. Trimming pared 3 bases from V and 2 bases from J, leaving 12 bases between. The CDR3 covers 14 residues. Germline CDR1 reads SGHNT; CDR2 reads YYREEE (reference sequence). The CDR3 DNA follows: TGTGCCAGCAGCTCGCCGGGGACAACCTACGAGCAGTACTTC. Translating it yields CASSSPGTTYEQYF.

CDR3 residues: CASSQGWLAEGTQYF. In DNA, the CDR3 is TGTGCCAGCAGCCAAGGTTGGTTAGCTGAGGGGACCCAGTACTTC. The chain links TRBV3-1 (or the pseudogene TRBV3-2) to TRBJ2-5, with a weak D call TRBD2 (5 bases). V lost 1 base to trimming and J lost 7 bases, with 16 bases between them. The CDR3 has 15 residues. Germline V lookup: CDR1 LGHDT, CDR2 YNNKEL (reference sequence).

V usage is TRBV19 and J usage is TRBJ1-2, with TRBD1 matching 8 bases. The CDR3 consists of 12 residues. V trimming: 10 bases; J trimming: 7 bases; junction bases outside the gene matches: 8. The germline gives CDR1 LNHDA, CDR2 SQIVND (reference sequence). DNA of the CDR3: TGTGCCACCTCGGCAGGGGGCTCTGGCTACACCTTC. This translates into CATSAGGSGYTF.

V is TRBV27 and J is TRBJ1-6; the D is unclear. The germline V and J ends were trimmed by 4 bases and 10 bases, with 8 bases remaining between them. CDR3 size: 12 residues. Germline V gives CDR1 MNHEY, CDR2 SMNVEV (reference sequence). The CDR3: CASSYDRSPLHF. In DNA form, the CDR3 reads TGTGCCAGCAGTTATGATCGGTCACCCCTCCACTTT.

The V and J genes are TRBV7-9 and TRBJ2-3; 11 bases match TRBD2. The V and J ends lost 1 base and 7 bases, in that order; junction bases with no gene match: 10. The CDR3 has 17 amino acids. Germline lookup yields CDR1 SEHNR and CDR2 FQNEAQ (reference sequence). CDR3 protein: CASSLELAGEVFNTQYF. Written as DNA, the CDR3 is TGTGCCAGCAGCTTAGAACTAGCGGGAGAAGTCTTTAATACGCAGTATTTT.

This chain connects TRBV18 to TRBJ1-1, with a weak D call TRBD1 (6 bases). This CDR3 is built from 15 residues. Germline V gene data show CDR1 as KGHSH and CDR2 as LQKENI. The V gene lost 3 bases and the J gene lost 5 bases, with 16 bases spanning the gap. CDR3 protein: CASSPYRESLTEAFF. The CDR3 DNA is TGTGCCAGCTCACCCTACAGGGAGTCGCTGACTGAAGCTTTCTTT.